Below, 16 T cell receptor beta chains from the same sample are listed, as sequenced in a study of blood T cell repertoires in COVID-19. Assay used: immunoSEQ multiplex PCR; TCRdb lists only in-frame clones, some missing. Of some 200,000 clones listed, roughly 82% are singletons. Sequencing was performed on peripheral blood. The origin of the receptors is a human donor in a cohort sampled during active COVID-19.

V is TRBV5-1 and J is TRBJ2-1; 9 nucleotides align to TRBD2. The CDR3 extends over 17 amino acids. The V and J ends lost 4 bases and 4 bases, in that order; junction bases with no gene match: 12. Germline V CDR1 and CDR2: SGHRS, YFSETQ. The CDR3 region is CASSRIYSGSQYNEQFF. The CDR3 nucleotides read TGCGCCAGCAGCCGTATCTATAGCGGGAGCCAATACAATGAGCAGTTCTTC.

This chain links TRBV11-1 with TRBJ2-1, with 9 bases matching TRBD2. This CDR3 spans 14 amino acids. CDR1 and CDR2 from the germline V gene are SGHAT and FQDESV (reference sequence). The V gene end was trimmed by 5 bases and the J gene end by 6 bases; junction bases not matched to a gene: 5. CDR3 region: CASSREGLANEQFF. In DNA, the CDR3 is TGTGCCAGCAGCAGAGAGGGACTAGCCAATGAGCAGTTCTTC.

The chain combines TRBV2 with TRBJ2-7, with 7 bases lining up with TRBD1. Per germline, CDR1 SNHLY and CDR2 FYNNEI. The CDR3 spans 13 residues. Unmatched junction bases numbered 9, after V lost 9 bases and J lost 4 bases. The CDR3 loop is CASTSGQSYEQYF. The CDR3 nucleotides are TGTGCCAGTACCTCGGGACAGTCGTACGAGCAGTACTTC. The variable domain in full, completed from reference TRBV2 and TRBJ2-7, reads EPEVTQTPSHQVTQMGQEVILRCVPISNHLYFYWYRQILGQKVEFLVSFYNNEISEKSEIFDDQFSVERPDGSNFTLKIRSTKLEDSAMYFCASTSGQSYEQYFGPGTRLTVT.

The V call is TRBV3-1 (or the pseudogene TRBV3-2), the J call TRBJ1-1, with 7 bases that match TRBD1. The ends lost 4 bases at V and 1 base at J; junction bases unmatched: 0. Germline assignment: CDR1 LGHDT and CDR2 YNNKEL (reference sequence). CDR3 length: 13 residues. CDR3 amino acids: CASSRQGNTEAFF. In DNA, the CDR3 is TGTGCCAGCAGCCGACAGGGGAACACTGAAGCTTTCTTT.

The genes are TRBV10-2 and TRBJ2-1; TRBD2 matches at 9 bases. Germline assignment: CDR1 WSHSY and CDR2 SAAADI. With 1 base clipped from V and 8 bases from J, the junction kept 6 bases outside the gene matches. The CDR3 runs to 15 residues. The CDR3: CASSEFRGLADEQFF. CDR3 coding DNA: TGCGCCAGCAGTGAGTTTCGGGGACTAGCCGATGAGCAGTTCTTC.

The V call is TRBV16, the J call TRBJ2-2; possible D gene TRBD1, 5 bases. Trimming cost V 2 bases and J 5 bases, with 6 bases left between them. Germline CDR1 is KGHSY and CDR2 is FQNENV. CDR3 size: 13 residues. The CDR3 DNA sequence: TGTGCCAGCAGCCAAAGGGGAACCGGGGAGCTGTTTTTT. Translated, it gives CASSQRGTGELFF. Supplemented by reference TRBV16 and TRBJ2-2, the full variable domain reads GEEVAQTPKHLVRGEGQKAKLYCAPIKGHSYVFWYQQVLKNEFKFLISFQNENVFDETGMPKERFSAKCLPNSPCSLEIQATKLEDSAVYFCASSQRGTGELFFGEGSRLTVL.

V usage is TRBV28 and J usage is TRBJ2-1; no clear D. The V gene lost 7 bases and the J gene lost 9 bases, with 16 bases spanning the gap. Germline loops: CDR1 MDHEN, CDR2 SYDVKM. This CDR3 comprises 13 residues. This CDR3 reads CASKSNGRGEQFF. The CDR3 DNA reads TGTGCCAGCAAATCGAACGGCCGCGGTGAGCAGTTCTTC.

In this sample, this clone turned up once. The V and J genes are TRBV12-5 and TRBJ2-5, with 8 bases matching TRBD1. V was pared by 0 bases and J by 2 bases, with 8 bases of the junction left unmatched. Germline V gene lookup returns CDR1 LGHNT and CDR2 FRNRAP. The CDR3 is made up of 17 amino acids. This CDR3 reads CASGLVQWTGWQETQYF. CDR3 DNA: TGTGCTAGTGGTTTGGTACAGTGGACAGGGTGGCAAGAGACCCAGTACTTC. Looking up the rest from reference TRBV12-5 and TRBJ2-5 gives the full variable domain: DARVTQTPRHKVTEMGQEVTMRCQPILGHNTVFWYRQTMMQGLELLAYFRNRAPLDDSGMPKDRFSAEMPDATLATLKIQPSEPRDSAVYFCASGLVQWTGWQETQYFGPGTRLLVL.

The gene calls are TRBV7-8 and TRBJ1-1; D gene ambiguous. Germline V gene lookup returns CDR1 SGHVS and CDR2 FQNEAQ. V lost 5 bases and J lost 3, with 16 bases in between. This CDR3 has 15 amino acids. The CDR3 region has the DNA TGTGCCAGCAGCCCTACGCGGGTCTTGGACACTGAAGCTTTCTTT. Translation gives CASSPTRVLDTEAFF.

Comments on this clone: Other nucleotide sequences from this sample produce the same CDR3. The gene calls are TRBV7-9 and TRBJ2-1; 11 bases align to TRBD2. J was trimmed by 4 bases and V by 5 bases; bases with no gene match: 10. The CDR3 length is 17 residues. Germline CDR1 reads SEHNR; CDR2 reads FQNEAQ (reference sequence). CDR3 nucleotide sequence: TGTGCCAGCAGCCCGCGTAGCGGGAGGGCCCCGTACAATGAGCAGTTCTTC. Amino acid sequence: CASSPRSGRAPYNEQFF. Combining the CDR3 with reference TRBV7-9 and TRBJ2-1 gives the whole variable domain DTGVSQNPRHKITKRGQNVTFRCDPISEHNRLYWYRQTLGQGPEFLTYFQNEAQLEKSRLLSDRFSAERPKGSFSTLEIQRTEQGDSAMYLCASSPRSGRAPYNEQFFGPGTRLTVL.

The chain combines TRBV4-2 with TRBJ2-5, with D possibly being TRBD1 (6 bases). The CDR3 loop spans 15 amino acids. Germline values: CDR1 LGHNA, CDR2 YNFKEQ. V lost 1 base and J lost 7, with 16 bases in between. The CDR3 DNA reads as TGTGCCAGCAGCCAAGCTGCAGGGCAGACAGGGACCCAGTACTTC. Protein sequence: CASSQAAGQTGTQYF.

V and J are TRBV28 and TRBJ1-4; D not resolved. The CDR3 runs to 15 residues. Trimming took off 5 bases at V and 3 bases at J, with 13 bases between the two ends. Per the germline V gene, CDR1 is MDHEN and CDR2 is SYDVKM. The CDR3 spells CASSLGRTPNEKLFF. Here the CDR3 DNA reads TGTGCCAGCAGTCTAGGTCGAACCCCTAATGAAAAACTGTTTTTT.

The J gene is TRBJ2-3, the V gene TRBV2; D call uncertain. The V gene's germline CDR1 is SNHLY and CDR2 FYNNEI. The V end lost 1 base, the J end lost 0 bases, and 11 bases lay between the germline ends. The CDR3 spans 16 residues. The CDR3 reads CASSEGLAGSTDTQYF. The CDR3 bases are TGTGCCAGCAGTGAAGGGTTGGCAGGAAGCACAGATACGCAGTATTTT.

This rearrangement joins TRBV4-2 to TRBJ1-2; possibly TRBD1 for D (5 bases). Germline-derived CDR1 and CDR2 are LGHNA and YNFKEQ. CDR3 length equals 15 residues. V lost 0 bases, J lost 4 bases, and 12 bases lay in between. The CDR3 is CASSQDLVGAYGYTF. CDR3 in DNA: TGTGCCAGCAGCCAAGACCTGGTAGGGGCCTATGGCTACACCTTC.

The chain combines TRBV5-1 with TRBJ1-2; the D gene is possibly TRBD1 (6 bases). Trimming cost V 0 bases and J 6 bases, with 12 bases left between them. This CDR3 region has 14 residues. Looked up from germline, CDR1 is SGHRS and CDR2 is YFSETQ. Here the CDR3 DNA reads TGCGCCAGCAGCTTGGGTCCAGGGGCAGATGGCTACACCTTC. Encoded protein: CASSLGPGADGYTF. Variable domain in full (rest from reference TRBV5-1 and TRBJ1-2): KAGVTQTPRYLIKTRGQQVTLSCSPISGHRSVSWYQQTPGQGLQFLFEYFSETQRNKGNFPGRFSGRQFSNSRSEMNVSTLELGDSALYLCASSLGPGADGYTFGSGTRLTVV.

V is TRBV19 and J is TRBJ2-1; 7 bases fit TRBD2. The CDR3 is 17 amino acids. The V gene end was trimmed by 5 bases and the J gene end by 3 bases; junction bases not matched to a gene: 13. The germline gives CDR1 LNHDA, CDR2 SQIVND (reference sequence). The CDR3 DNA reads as TGTGCCAGTAGTTATCCGCAGAGGGAGGGTCGCTACAATGAGCAGTTCTTC. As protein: CASSYPQREGRYNEQFF.